Following are 15 T cell receptor beta chains from one sample sequenced in a study of tumor-infiltrating lymphocytes in primary liver carcinoma. Reverse transcription of approximately 520 ng total RNA with a constant-region primer produced TCR beta cDNA. Amplification in three nested multiplex PCR rounds with slightly modified ARM-PCR gave rise to TCR beta libraries. Running 9 to 10 cycles apiece, the first two PCR rounds relied on TRBV1-TRBV30 forward primers together with a C-beta reverse primer. TCRdb independently ran MiXCR on the multiplex PCR reads; one entry per CDR3 protein. The table has 70,000 to 75,000 distinct CDR3 sequences, nearly 70% seen once. From unsorted bulk tissue weighing about 17-30 mg, DNA and RNA were co-extracted. Sample: liver tumor tissue from sampling region 4. Subset of the sample: tumor region T4, right-lateral pole. The receptors were sampled from a man between 35 and 55 years old with primary liver carcinoma and hepatitis B virus infection.

Regarding this clonotype: Its ends do not fully match the called genes, so a read error is possible. V is TRBV6-6 and J is TRBJ2-1, with D possibly TRBD1 on 7 matching bases. This CDR3 is built from 16 residues. CDR1 and CDR2 (germline): MNHNY, SVGAGI (reference sequence). The CDR3 DNA follows: TGTGCCAGCACCCGACAGGGAAGGGACTCCTTCAATGAGCAGTCCTTC. Its translation is CASTRQGRDSFNEQSF.

Regarding this clonotype: The junction differs from germline at one of its ends, possibly a read error. DNA for the CDR3: TGTGCCAGCAGCTTAGATGACATGAAATGGGAGACTCAGTACTTC. Translated: CASSLDDMKWETQYF. The chain employs TRBV11-2 and TRBJ2-5; TRBD2 might be the D (5 bases). This CDR3 comprises 15 residues. Germline values: CDR1 SGHAT, CDR2 FQNNGV.

This clonotype was counted a few times. The J gene is TRBJ2-7, the V gene TRBV11-2; 13 nucleotides align to TRBD2. The CDR3 contains 19 residues. CDR1 and CDR2 from the germline V gene are SGHAT and FQNNGV. Trimming took 2 bases from V and 2 from J; bases not matched to a gene: 12. CDR3 sequence: CASSLITSGRANPPYEQYF. In DNA form, the CDR3 reads TGTGCCAGCAGCTTAATCACTAGCGGGAGGGCCAACCCTCCCTACGAGCAGTACTTC.

On this clonotype itself: One end of the junction is discordant with germline, which a read error may explain. The chain carries TRBV12-3 or TRBV12-4 and TRBJ2-1; the D gene is possibly TRBD2 (6 bases). This CDR3 contains 15 residues. The CDR3 nucleotides read TGTGCCAGCAGCCGCGCTAGCGACTCCTACAATGAGCAGTCCTTC. Residues: CASSRASDSYNEQSF.

Turning to this clonotype: One end of the junction is discordant with germline, which a read error may explain. The J gene is TRBJ2-7, the V gene TRBV4-2; a possible D gene is TRBD2 (6 bases). This CDR3 region has 15 residues. Germline CDR1 is LGHNA and CDR2 is YNFKEQ. As DNA, the CDR3 is TGTGCCAGCAGCCAAGGTTACGGGGACTCCCACGAGCTGTACTTC. It is translated as CASSQGYGDSHELYF.

Points on this clonotype: A read error is likely, as this CDR3 ends without the conserved phenylalanine or tryptophan. The DNA is omitted, as the CDR3 cannot be located on it reliably, and the CDR3 follows TCRdb's listing. The chain couples TRBV10-3 to TRBJ2-2; the table gives TRBD1 as D, unverified against the DNA. Ends included, the CDR3 has 14 residues. Germline CDR1 ENHRY, CDR2 SYGVKD. The CDR3 is CAISIQRGPGELFL.

Remarks on this clonotype: This clone may be a read error of a much larger clone one base away. The gene calls are TRBV28 and TRBJ2-5, with 9 positions matching TRBD1. This CDR3 is built from 14 residues. CDR1 MDHEN and CDR2 SYDVKM come from the germline V gene. The CDR3 protein is CTSSPNRGRETQYF. In DNA form, the CDR3 reads TGTACCAGCAGCCCAAACAGGGGGCGAGAGACCCAGTACTTC.

The rearrangement joins TRBV7-9 to TRBJ2-7; no definite D call. Germline V gene data show CDR1 as SEHNR and CDR2 as FQNEAQ (reference sequence). The CDR3 extends over 13 amino acids. Trimming removed 10 bases from V and 1 base from J, with 14 bases in between. CDR3 nucleotides: TGTGCCAACCAGCTTCAGTGTTCCTACGAGCAGTACTTC. This sequence encodes CANQLQCSYEQYF.

On this clonotype itself: Mismatch with germline at one junction end may stem from a read error. This chain uses TRBV6-5 with TRBJ1-1; a weak D match, TRBD1 (5 bases). CDR3 length: 13 amino acids. Germline assignment: CDR1 MNHEY and CDR2 SVGAGI. For the CDR3, the DNA is TGTGCCAGCAGTCCCAGCAGGGTCGGGGAAGCTCTCTTT. Encoded protein: CASSPSRVGEALF.

This clonotype was observed a single time. Just one base apart from a much larger clone, this may be a read error. The chain couples TRBV7-9 to TRBJ1-1; D remains unclear. V lost 4 bases, J lost 3 bases, and 18 bases lay in between. The CDR3 extends over 16 amino acids. Germline loops: CDR1 SEHNR, CDR2 FQNEAQ (reference sequence). CDR3 amino acids: CASSSSDQEADTEAFF. DNA for the CDR3: TGTGCCAGCAGCTCCAGCGACCAGGAGGCTGACACTGAAGCTTTCTTT. Looking up the rest from reference TRBV7-9 and TRBJ1-1 gives the full variable domain: DTGVSQNPRHKITKRGQNVTFRCDPISEHNRLYWYRQTLGQGPEFLTYFQNEAQLEKSRLLSDRFSAERPKGSFSTLEIQRTEQGDSAMYLCASSSSDQEADTEAFFGQGTRLTVV.

This clonotype has just a few counts. At one boundary the junction diverges from the germline segment, which might be a read error. The chain uses TRBV11-2 and TRBJ2-7; D remains ambiguous. The CDR3 loop spans 15 amino acids. Per germline, CDR1 SGHAT and CDR2 FQNNGV. The CDR3 region has the DNA TGTACCAGCAGCCTATCTGTGCGGATATCCTACGAGCAGTACTTC. It yields the protein CTSSLSVRISYEQYF. Complete variable domain (other parts from reference TRBV11-2 and TRBJ2-7): EAGVAQSPRYKIIEKRQSVAFWCNPISGHATLYWYQQILGQGPKLLIQFQNNGVVDDSQLPKDRFSAERLKGVDSTLKIQPAKLEDSAVYLCTSSLSVRISYEQYFGPGTRLTVT.

As for this clonotype: Since no conserved phenylalanine or tryptophan closes the CDR3, a read error is the likely cause. The limits of the CDR3 on the DNA are not certain, so only TCRdb's listed CDR3 is given. This chain links TRBV6-5 with TRBJ2-7; the table's D call of TRBD1 was not tested on the DNA. From its first to its last residue, the CDR3 has 13 amino acids. Per the germline V gene, CDR1 is MNHEY and CDR2 is SVGAGI. The CDR3 reads CASSFTGTSEEYL.

A note on this clonotype: Relative to the germline gene, one junction end is altered; a read error may explain this. V gene TRBV29-1 combines with J gene TRBJ2-5; 7 bases line up with TRBD2. The CDR3 length is 16 residues. CDR1 and CDR2 from the germline V gene are SQVTM and ANQGSEA. The CDR3 nucleotides are TGCAGTGTTGGGACTACCATGGACGAATCGGGAGAGGCCCAGTACTTC. It codes for CSVGTTMDESGEAQYF.

The genes are TRBV6-2 or TRBV6-3 and TRBJ2-1; 12 bases line up with TRBD2. CDR3 length: 14 amino acids. Germline V gene data show CDR1 as MNHEY and CDR2 as SVGEGT. DNA for the CDR3: TGTACCGCCGGGACTAGCGGGTCCTACAATGAGCAGTTCTTC. Protein product: CTAGTSGSYNEQFF.

Only one count was recorded for this clonotype. The chain links TRBV5-8 to TRBJ2-1, with TRBD1 matching 7 bases. V lost 3 bases and J lost 8; bases outside the gene matches: 11. CDR3 size: 15 residues. CDR1 is SGHTS, CDR2 YDEGEE, per germline. CDR3 DNA sequence: TGTGCCAGCAGCTCCTGCTCAGGGGGTTTCGATGAGCAGTTCTTC. Translation gives CASSSCSGGFDEQFF. Drawing the rest from reference TRBV5-8 and TRBJ2-1, the complete variable domain is EAGVTQSPTHLIKTRGQQATLRCSPISGHTSVYWYQQALGLGLQFLLWYDEGEERNRGNFPPRFSGRQFPNYSSELNVNALELEDSALYLCASSSCSGGFDEQFFGPGTRLTVL.